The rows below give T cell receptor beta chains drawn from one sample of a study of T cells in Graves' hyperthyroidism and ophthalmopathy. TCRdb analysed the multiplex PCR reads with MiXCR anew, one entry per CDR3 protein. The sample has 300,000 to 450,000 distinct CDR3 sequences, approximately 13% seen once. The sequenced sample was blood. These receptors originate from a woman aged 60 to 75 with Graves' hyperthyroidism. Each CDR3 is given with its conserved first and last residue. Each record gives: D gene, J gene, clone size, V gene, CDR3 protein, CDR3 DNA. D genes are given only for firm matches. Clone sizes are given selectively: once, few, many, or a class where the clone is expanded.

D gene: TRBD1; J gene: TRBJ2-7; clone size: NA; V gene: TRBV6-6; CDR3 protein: CASSYSWDRANEQYF; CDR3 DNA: TGTGCCAGCAGTTACTCCTGGGACAGGGCCAACGAGCAGTACTTC
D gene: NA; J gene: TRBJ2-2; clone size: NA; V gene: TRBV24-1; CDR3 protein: CATSSTSNAGELFF; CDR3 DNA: TGTGCCACCAGTTCGACTTCGAACGCCGGGGAGCTGTTTTTT
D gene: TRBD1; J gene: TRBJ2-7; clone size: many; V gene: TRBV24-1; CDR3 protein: CATSGPGQGGGGQYF; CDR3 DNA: TGTGCCACCAGTGGCCCCGGACAGGGGGGTGGCGGGCAGTACTTC
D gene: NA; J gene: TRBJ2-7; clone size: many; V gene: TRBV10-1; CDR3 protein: CASSGTRGIYEQYF; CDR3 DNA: TGCGCCAGCAGTGGGACACGCGGGATCTACGAGCAGTACTTC
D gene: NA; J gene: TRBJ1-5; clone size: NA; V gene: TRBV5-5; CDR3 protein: CASSPQGWGQPQHF; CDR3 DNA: TGTGCCAGCAGTCCGCAGGGCTGGGGTCAGCCCCAGCATTTT
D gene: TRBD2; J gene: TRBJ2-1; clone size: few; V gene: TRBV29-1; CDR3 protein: CSVVAGGQTYNEQFF; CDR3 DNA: TGCAGCGTTGTCGCGGGAGGCCAGACTTACAATGAGCAGTTCTTC
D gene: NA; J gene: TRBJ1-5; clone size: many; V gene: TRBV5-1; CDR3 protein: CASSSGVGGQPQHF; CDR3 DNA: TGCGCCAGCAGCTCGGGAGTAGGGGGTCAGCCCCAGCATTTT
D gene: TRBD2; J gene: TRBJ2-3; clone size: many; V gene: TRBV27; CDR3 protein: CASSPIGLAATDTQYF; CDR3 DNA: TGTGCCAGCAGTCCTATTGGACTAGCGGCCACAGATACGCAGTATTTT
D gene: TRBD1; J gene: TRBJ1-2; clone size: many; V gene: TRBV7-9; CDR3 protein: CASSWGTAYGYTF; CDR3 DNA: TGTGCCAGCAGCTGGGGGACAGCCTATGGCTACACCTTC
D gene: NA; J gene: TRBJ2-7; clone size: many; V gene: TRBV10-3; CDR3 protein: CAISESNGITTYEQYF; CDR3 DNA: TGTGCCATCAGTGAGTCGAACGGTATTACGACCTACGAGCAGTACTTC
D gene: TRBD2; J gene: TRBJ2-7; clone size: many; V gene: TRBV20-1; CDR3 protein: CSARRTSGHGRFYEQYF; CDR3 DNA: TGCAGTGCTAGGAGGACTAGCGGGCACGGCCGCTTCTACGAGCAGTACTTC
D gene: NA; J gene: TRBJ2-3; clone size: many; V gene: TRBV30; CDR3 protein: CAWRLGWGHTGLTDTQYF; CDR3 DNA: TGTGCCTGGAGGCTGGGTTGGGGACACACGGGGCTTACAGATACGCAGTATTTT
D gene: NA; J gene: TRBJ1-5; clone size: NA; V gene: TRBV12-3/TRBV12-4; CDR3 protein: CASSLGLSQPQHF; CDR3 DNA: TGTGCCAGCAGTTTAGGTTTAAGTCAGCCCCAGCATTTT
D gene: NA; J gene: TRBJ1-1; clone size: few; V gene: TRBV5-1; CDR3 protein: CASSQAQNTEAFF; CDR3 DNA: TGCGCCAGCAGCCAGGCTCAGAACACTGAAGCTTTCTTT
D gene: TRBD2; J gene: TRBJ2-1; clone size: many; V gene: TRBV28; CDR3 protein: CASSLSGGRGNEQFF; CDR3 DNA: TGTGCCAGCAGTTTATCTGGCGGGAGGGGCAATGAGCAGTTCTTC
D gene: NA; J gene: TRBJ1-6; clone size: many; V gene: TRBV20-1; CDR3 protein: CSAIPASTGLNSPLHF; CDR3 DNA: TGCAGTGCTATCCCTGCCTCGACAGGCTTGAATTCACCCCTCCACTTT
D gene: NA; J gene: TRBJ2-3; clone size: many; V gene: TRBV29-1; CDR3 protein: CSARQKQGSSGSDTQYF; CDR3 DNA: TGCAGCGCGAGGCAGAAACAGGGGTCTAGCGGTTCAGATACGCAGTATTTT
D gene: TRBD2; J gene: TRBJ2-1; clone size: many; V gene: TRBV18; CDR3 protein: CASSSTGTSGSSYNEQFF; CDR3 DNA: TGTGCCAGCTCATCCACCGGGACTAGCGGGAGCTCCTACAATGAGCAGTTCTTC
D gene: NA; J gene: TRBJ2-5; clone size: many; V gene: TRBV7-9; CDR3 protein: CASSWLTGSQETQYF; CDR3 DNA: TGTGCCAGCAGCTGGCTGACAGGTTCGCAAGAGACCCAGTACTTC
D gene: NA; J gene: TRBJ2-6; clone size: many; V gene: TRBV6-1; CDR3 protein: CASSTTGAGANVLTF; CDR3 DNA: TGTGCCAGCAGTACCACCGGAGCTGGGGCCAACGTCCTGACTTTC
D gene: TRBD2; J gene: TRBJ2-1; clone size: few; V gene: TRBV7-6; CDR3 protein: CASSLAIYGREGNEQFF; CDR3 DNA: TGTGCCAGCAGCTTAGCTATTTATGGCAGGGAGGGGAATGAGCAGTTCTTC
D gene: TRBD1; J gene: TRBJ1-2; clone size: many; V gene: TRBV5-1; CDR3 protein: CASSWDRNYGYTF; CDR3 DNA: TGCGCCAGCAGCTGGGACAGAAACTATGGCTACACCTTC
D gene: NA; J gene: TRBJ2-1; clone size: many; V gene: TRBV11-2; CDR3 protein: CASSLGGVEQFF; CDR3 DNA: TGTGCCAGCAGCTTAGGAGGAGTAGAACAGTTCTTC
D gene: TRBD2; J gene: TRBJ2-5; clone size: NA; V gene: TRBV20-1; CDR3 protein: CSARTSGKLWVGETQYF; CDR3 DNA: TGCAGTGCCCGGACTAGCGGGAAACTTTGGGTTGGAGAGACCCAGTACTTC
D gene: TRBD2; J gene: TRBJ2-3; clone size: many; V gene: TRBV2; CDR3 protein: CASVSGRRADTQYF; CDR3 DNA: TGTGCCAGCGTTAGCGGGAGGCGAGCAGATACGCAGTATTTT
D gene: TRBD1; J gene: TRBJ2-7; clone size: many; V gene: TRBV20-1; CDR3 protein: CSAPPRTGVSYEQYF; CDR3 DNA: TGCAGTGCTCCCCCAAGGACAGGAGTTTCCTACGAGCAGTACTTC
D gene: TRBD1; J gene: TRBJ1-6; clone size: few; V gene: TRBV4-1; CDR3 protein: CASSQDRDRSVSPLHF; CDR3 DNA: TGCGCCAGCAGCCAAGATCGGGACAGGAGTGTTTCACCCCTCCACTTT
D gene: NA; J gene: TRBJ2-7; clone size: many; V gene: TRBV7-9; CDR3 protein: CASSDYRVVNEQYF; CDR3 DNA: TGTGCCAGCAGCGACTACAGGGTTGTCAACGAGCAGTACTTC
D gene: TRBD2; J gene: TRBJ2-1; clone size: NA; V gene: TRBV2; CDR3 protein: CASRPTASGRGREQFF; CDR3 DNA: TGTGCCAGCAGACCCACAGCTAGCGGGAGGGGTCGTGAGCAGTTCTTC
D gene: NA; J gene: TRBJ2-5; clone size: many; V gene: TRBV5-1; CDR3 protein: CASSLLAEQETQYF; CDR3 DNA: TGCGCCAGCAGCTTGTTAGCGGAGCAAGAGACCCAGTACTTC
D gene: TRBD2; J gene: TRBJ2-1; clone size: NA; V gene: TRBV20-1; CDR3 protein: CSAATSRSSYNEQFF; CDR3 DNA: TGCAGTGCCGCGACTAGCAGGAGCTCCTACAATGAGCAGTTCTTC
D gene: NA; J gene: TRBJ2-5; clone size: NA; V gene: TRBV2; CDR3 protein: CASSKEGLGPETQYF; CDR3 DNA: TGTGCCAGCAGTAAGGAGGGGTTAGGTCCAGAGACCCAGTACTTC
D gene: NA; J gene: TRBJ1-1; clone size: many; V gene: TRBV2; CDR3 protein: CASSARTRNTEAFF; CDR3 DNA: TGTGCCAGCAGTGCGAGGACACGAAACACTGAAGCTTTCTTT
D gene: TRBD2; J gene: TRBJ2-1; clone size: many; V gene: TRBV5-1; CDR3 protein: CASSLVAGGPSGNEQFF; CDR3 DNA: TGCGCCAGCAGCTTGGTTGCGGGAGGGCCCTCGGGCAATGAGCAGTTCTTC
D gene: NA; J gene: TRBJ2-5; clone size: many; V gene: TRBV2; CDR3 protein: CASSPARGPQETQYF; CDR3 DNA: TGTGCCAGCAGTCCTGCGAGGGGACCCCAAGAGACCCAGTACTTC
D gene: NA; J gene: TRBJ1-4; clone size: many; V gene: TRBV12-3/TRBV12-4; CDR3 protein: CASSITTATNEKLFF; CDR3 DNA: TGTGCCAGCAGTATCACGACAGCAACTAATGAAAAACTGTTTTTT
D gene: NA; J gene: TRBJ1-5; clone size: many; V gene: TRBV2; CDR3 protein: CASSVLRGDQPQHF; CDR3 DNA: TGTGCCAGCAGTGTGTTGCGGGGGGATCAGCCCCAGCATTTT
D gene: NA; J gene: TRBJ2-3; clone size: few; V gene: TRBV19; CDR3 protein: CASSILQGPDTQYF; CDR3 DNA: TGTGCCAGTAGTATCCTACAGGGTCCAGATACGCAGTATTTT
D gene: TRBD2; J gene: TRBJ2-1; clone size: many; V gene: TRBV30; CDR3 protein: CAWSGGSGSVNEQFF; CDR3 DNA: TGTGCCTGGAGTGGCGGTAGCGGGAGCGTTAATGAGCAGTTCTTC
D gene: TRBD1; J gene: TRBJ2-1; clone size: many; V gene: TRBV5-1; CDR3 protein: CASSFDRGFLNEQFF; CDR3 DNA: TGCGCCAGCAGTTTTGACAGGGGGTTCCTCAATGAGCAGTTCTTC
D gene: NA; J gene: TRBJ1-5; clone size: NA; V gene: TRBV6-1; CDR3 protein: CASRGIDQPQHF; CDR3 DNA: TGTGCCAGCAGGGGGATCGATCAGCCCCAGCATTTT
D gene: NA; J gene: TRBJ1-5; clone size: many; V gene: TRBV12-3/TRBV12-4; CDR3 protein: CASSPRADQPQHF; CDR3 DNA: TGTGCCAGCAGCCCACGTGCGGATCAGCCCCAGCATTTT
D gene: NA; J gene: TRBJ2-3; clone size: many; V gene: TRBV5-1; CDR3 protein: CASKERDTDTQYF; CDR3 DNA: TGCGCCAGCAAGGAGCGAGACACAGATACGCAGTATTTT
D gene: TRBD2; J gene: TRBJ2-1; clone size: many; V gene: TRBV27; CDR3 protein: CASSSQGLADSYNEQFF; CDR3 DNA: TGTGCCAGCAGTAGTCAGGGACTAGCGGACTCCTACAATGAGCAGTTCTTC
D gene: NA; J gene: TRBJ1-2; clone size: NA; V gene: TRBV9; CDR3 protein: CASSVDPKSNYGYTF; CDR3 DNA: TGTGCCAGCAGCGTAGACCCCAAATCTAACTATGGCTACACCTTC
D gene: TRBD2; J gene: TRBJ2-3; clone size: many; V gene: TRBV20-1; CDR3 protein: CSARDPSRGGGDTQYF; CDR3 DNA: TGCAGTGCTAGAGACCCCTCTCGCGGGGGAGGAGATACGCAGTATTTT
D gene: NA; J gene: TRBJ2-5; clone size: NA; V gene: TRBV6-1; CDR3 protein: CASRGGGLGVQETQYF; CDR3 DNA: TGTGCCAGCAGGGGGGGTGGTCTGGGGGTCCAAGAGACCCAGTACTTC
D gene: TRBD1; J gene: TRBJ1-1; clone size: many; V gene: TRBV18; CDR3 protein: CASSPSGTGTEAFF; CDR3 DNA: TGTGCCAGCTCACCTTCCGGGACAGGGACTGAAGCTTTCTTT
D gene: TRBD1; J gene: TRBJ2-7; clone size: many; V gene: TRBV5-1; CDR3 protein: CASSLRTGGLEQYF; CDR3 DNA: TGCGCCAGCAGCTTAAGGACAGGGGGCCTGGAGCAGTACTTC
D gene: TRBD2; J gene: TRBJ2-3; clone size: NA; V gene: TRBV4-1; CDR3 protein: CASSQDGLAGLTDTQYF; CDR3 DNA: TGCGCCAGCAGCCAAGATGGTCTAGCGGGCCTCACAGATACGCAGTATTTT
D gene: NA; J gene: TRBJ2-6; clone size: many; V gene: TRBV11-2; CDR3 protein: CASSMGLHSGANVLTF; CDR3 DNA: TGTGCCAGCAGCATGGGACTTCACTCTGGGGCCAACGTCCTGACTTTC
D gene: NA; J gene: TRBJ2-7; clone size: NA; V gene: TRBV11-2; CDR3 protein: CASSLDRREQYF; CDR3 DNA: TGTGCCAGCAGCTTAGATCGCCGGGAGCAGTACTTC
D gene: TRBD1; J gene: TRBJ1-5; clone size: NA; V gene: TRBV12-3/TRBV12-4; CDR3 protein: CASRGRTGGENQPQHF; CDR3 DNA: TGTGCCAGCCGGGGACGGACAGGGGGAGAGAATCAGCCCCAGCATTTT
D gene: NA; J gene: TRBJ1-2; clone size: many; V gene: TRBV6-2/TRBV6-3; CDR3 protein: CASSYSQPRGYGYTF; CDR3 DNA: TGTGCCAGCAGTTACTCACAGCCTAGGGGCTATGGCTACACCTTC